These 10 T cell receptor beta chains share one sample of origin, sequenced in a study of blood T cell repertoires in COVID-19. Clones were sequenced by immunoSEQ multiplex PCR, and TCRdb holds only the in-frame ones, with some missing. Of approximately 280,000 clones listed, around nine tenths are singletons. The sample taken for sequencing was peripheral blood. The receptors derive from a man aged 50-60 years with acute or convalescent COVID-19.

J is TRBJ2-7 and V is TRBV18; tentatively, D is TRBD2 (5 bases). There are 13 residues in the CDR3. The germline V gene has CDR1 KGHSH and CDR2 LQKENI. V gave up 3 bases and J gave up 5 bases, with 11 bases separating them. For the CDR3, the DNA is TGTGCCAGCTCACCCGCTAGCCTAAACGAGCAGTACTTC. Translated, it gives CASSPASLNEQYF.

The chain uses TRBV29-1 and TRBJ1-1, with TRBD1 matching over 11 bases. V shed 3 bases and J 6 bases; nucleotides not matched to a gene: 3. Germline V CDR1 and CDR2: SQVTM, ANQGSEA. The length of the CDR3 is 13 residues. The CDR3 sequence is CSVEGQGGSEAFF. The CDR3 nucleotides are TGCAGCGTTGAGGGACAGGGGGGGTCTGAAGCTTTCTTT.

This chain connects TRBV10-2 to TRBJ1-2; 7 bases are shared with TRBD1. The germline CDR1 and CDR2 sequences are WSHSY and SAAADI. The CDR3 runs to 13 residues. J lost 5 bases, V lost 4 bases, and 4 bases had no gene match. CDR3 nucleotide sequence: TGCGCCAGCAGTGGGGACAGCCTGTATGGCTACACCTTC. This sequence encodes CASSGDSLYGYTF.

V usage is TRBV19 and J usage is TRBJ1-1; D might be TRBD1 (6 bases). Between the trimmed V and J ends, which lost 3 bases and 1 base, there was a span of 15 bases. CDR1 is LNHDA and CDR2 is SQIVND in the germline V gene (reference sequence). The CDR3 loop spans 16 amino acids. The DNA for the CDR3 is TGTGCCAGTAGTATTATCCCGACAGGACGGAACACTGAAGCTTTCTTT. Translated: CASSIIPTGRNTEAFF.

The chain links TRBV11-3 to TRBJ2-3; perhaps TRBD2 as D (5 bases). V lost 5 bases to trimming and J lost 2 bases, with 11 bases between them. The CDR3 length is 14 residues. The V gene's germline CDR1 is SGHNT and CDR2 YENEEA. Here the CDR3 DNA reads TGTGCCAGCAGCGGCGGGCTCACCACAGATACGCAGTATTTT. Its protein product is CASSGGLTTDTQYF.

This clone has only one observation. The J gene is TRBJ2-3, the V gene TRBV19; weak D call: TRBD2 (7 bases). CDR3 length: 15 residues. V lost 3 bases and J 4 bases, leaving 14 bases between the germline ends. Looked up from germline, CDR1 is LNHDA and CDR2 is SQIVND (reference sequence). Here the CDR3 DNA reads TGTGCCAGTAGTATCCCCGGGGGGCCCTCAGATACGCAGTATTTT. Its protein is CASSIPGGPSDTQYF.

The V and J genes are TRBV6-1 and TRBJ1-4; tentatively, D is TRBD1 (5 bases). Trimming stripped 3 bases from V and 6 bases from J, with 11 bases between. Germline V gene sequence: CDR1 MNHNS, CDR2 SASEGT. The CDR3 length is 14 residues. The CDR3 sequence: CASSDWGGHEKLFF. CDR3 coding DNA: TGTGCCAGCAGTGATTGGGGGGGTCATGAAAAACTGTTTTTT.

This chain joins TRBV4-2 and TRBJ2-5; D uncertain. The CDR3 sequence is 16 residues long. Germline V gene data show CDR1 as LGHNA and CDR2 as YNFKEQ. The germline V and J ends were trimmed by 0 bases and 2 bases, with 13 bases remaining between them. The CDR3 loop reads CASSQEGRSRQETQYF. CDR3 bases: TGTGCCAGCAGCCAAGAAGGCCGGAGTCGACAAGAGACCCAGTACTTC.

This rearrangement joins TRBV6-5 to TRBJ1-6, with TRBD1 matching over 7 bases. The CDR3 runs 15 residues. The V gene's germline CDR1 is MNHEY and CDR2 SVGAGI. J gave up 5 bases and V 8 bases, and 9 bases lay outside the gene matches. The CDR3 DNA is TGTGCCAGCCTACCCGGGACAGCTCATAATTCACCCCTCCACTTT. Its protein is CASLPGTAHNSPLHF.

The CDR3 nucleotides read TGCAGTGCTAGTGCGGGTCATGGCACTGAAGCTTTCTTT. Protein product: CSASAGHGTEAFF. V is TRBV20-1 and J is TRBJ1-1; D unclear. Germline CDR1 DFQATT, CDR2 SNEGSKA (reference sequence). Trimming shortened V by 3 bases and J by 4 bases, and 12 bases separated the two germline ends. This CDR3 spans 13 amino acids.